Below, one TCR beta chain is given with its context. The time point is: persistent/refractory GD, antithyroid drugs over 5 years with positive TRAb. Scientists built the TCR library using RNA that was extracted from PBMCs. These data come from a study of regulatory T cells in long-lasting Graves disease. Trimming took 0 bases from V and 8 from J; bases not matched to a gene: 3. Looked up from germline, CDR1 is SGHDT and CDR2 is YYEEEE. The CDR3 consists of 15 residues. To make TCR beta libraries, researchers used iRepertoire HTBI primers and Arm-PCR of CDR3 regions. Each CDR3 protein gets one entry after TCRdb re-called the multiplex PCR reads with MiXCR. Of about 660,000 distinct CDR3 sequences in the sample, around 32% were seen once.

The source material was peripheral blood mononuclear cells (PBMCs), sampled when the disease was refractory, from a patient treated with antithyroid drugs. This clonotype was sampled from a female donor with Graves disease. The chain links TRBV5-6 to TRBJ1-4; 11 bases are shared with TRBD1. CDR3 bases: TGTGCCAGCAGCTTGGTGGACAGGGGGCCCGAAAAACTGTTTTTT. Translation gives CASSLVDRGPEKLFF.